This TCR beta chain is drawn from a study of vaccination effects on CD4 cells after COVID-19. In the study overall: It was a median of 72 days after the second dose that post-vaccine samples were obtained. Supplemented with around 9.6 IU/ml IL-2 and about 10 ug/ml peptides, fewer than 2.5 million PBMC per well were kept in culture.

The CDR3 has 14 amino acids. Germline V gene lookup returns CDR1 MNHEY and CDR2 SVGAGI. It was after roughly ten days of culture that CD4+ T cells were isolated. Vaccination of participants consisted of two doses of either the BNT162b2 or mRNA-1273 vaccine. The vaccine recipients had no prior SARS-CoV-2 infection, with negative nucleocapsid antibodies. The protocol was immunoSEQ multiplex PCR, while the TCRdb copy is restricted to in-frame clones and leaves out a portion. The sample lists tens of thousands of clones; around 71% were seen once. On this clone itself: No antigen is known for it. Compared with germline, one end of the junction differs, possibly owing to a read error.

The sequences come from CD4+ T cells from PBMCs cultured without peptide, collected after COVID-19 vaccination. This clonotype was obtained from a human donor who received a COVID-19 vaccine. V and J are TRBV6-5 and TRBJ2-6; 8 bases are a match to TRBD1. CDR3 loop: CASSDSPGQVVLTF. The CDR3 nucleotides are TGTGCCAGCAGTGACTCCCCGGGACAGGTCGTCCTGACTTTC.